One sample yielded the 12 T cell receptor beta chains listed below, sequenced in a study of identical twins (dated by TCRdb to 2016 to 2017). Library creation used 5' RACE. TCRdb names Illumina HiSeq 2000 as the instrument used. The public reads were reprocessed in TCRdb via fastp at Q25 and MiXCR, keeping in-frame beta chains. A single entry per CDR3 protein holds the most common genes and DNA from its merged rows. The sample table lists 550,000 to 800,000 distinct CDR3 sequences, less than 9% of them with a count of one. Of the sample, around 1.6% is held by the ten largest clones. This same sample was also part of a study on yellow fever vaccine responses in identical twins.

Material: PBMCs. The receptors derive from a woman under 30 in good health.

The J gene is TRBJ2-7, the V gene TRBV29-1; no definite D call. CDR3 length: 13 residues. The germline V and J ends were trimmed by 1 base and 2 bases, with 9 bases remaining between them. The germline CDR1 and CDR2 sequences are SQVTM and ANQGSEA. CDR3 sequence reads: CSVEGASTYEQYF. The CDR3 nucleotides are TGCAGCGTTGAAGGTGCCTCAACCTACGAGCAGTACTTC.

This clonotype turned up a few times. The genes are TRBV29-1 and TRBJ1-2; D is perhaps TRBD1 (6 bases). Trimming cost V 5 bases and J 3 bases, with 10 bases left between them. Per the germline V gene, CDR1 is SQVTM and CDR2 is ANQGSEA. The CDR3 is 12 amino acids. This CDR3 is CSVTGSDYGYTF. CDR3 nucleotides: TGCAGCGTTACAGGGTCGGACTATGGCTACACCTTC.

This rearrangement joins TRBV5-1 to TRBJ2-3; 8 bases are a match to TRBD2. This CDR3 has 15 residues. Trimming cost V 2 bases and J 4 bases; bases outside gene matches: 6. The V gene's germline CDR1 is SGHRS and CDR2 YFSETQ. The CDR3 sequence: CASSFSGSSPDTQYF. CDR3 coding DNA: TGCGCCAGCAGCTTCAGCGGGAGTTCGCCAGATACGCAGTATTTT.

The chain employs TRBV5-1 and TRBJ2-1, with TRBD1 matching 7 bases. The V segment lost 0 bases and the J segment 10 bases; nucleotides outside the gene matches: 10. CDR3 length equals 15 residues. Germline V gene data show CDR1 as SGHRS and CDR2 as YFSETQ. The CDR3 is CASSLVQGVRGEQFF. The DNA for the CDR3 is TGCGCCAGCAGCTTGGTGCAGGGGGTGAGGGGGGAGCAGTTCTTC.

The chain combines TRBV29-1 with TRBJ2-1, with D possibly matching TRBD1 (6 bases). The CDR3 consists of 13 residues. Trimming cost V 8 bases and J 1 base, with 12 bases left between them. Germline V gene data show CDR1 as SQVTM and CDR2 as ANQGSEA. The CDR3: CSCLGTSYNEQFF. In nucleotides, the CDR3 is TGCAGCTGCCTTGGGACATCCTACAATGAGCAGTTCTTC.

V gene TRBV3-1 combines with J gene TRBJ2-3; D is possibly TRBD2 (6 bases). V lost 1 base and J lost 4, with 12 bases in between. This CDR3 has 15 amino acids. CDR1 and CDR2 (germline): LGHDT, YNNKEL (reference sequence). The CDR3 sequence: CASSQALAFPDTQYF. CDR3 DNA sequence: TGTGCCAGCAGCCAAGCCCTAGCGTTCCCAGATACGCAGTATTTT.

This clonotype showed up many times. The chain couples TRBV5-1 to TRBJ2-3; D remains unclear. Germline V gene sequence: CDR1 SGHRS, CDR2 YFSETQ. V lost 0 bases and J 6 bases, leaving 8 bases between the germline ends. The CDR3 covers 13 residues. As DNA, the CDR3 is TGCGCCAGCAGCTTGGACCCTGTGGATACGCAGTATTTT. Its translation is CASSLDPVDTQYF.

This clonotype has a count of ten or more. This chain links TRBV6-2 or TRBV6-3 with TRBJ1-5; 7 bases line up with TRBD1. V lost 5 bases and J lost 7; bases outside the gene matches: 11. The germline V gene encodes CDR1 MNHEY and CDR2 SVGEGT. The CDR3 has 15 residues. DNA for the CDR3: TGTGCCAGCAGTCACCCGACAGGGAGGGAGCAGCCCCAGCATTTT. Translating it yields CASSHPTGREQPQHF.

This clonotype was counted many times. CDR3 sequence reads: CATSGRDGLEQYF. CDR3 coding DNA: TGTGCCACCAGTGGGAGGGATGGCTTGGAGCAGTACTTC. The chain combines TRBV24-1 with TRBJ2-7, with a possible D match to TRBD2 (6 bases). Germline V CDR1 and CDR2: KGHDR, SFDVKD. V was pared by 5 bases and J by 7 bases, with 14 bases between. This CDR3 is 13 amino acids long.

V usage is TRBV10-2 and J usage is TRBJ1-6; D unclear. Between the trimmed V and J ends, which lost 1 base and 5 bases, there was a span of 9 bases. The V gene's germline CDR1 is WSHSY and CDR2 SAAADI. This CDR3 region has 15 residues. The CDR3 loop is CASSEFGRDNSPLHF. The CDR3 nucleotides are TGCGCCAGCAGTGAGTTTGGACGGGATAATTCACCCCTCCACTTT.

This clonotype came up a few times. The chain combines TRBV2 with TRBJ2-3; D not resolved. The CDR3 sequence is 14 residues long. V was trimmed by 3 bases and J by 3 bases, leaving 10 bases between them. Per germline, CDR1 SNHLY and CDR2 FYNNEI. CDR3 region: CASSDLILTDTQYF. CDR3 DNA: TGTGCCAGCAGTGACCTCATCTTAACAGATACGCAGTATTTT. Looking up the rest from reference TRBV2 and TRBJ2-3 gives the full variable domain: EPEVTQTPSHQVTQMGQEVILRCVPISNHLYFYWYRQILGQKVEFLVSFYNNEISEKSEIFDDQFSVERPDGSNFTLKIRSTKLEDSAMYFCASSDLILTDTQYFGPGTRLTVL.

This clonotype was detected ten times or more. The V call is TRBV6-1, the J call TRBJ1-2; 7 nucleotides agree with TRBD1. This CDR3 contains 15 residues. CDR1 and CDR2 (germline): MNHNS, SASEGT. Trimming cost V 3 bases and J 5 bases; bases outside gene matches: 9. The CDR3 nucleotides are TGTGCCAGCAGTGACGACAGGGTTCTTGGTTATGGCTACACCTTC. Protein product: CASSDDRVLGYGYTF.